The TCR beta chain under discussion was sequenced for a study of cytomegalovirus exposure and HLA in healthy donors. The study's findings and limits: Looking again later, the authors saw that most CMV-associated TCR beta chains seemed HLA-restricted. By HLA locus, TCR association rates varied in a later analysis, with DRB1 showing the most and HLA-C the fewest.

It was with 60 Vbeta and 13 Jbeta primers that the PCR ran. Sequencing was performed with immunoSEQ multiplex PCR; in TCRdb, only in-frame clones are kept and a portion is missing. The table lists 140,000 to 150,000 clones, about 70% of them singletons, with roughly 1.9% in the top ten. The CDR3 sequence is 16 residues long. Germline lookup yields CDR1 SGHVS and CDR2 FNYEAQ. V lost 2 bases to trimming and J lost 0 bases; unmatched junction nucleotides: 1. A few counts support this clone. Its target is not known. V gene TRBV7-6 combines with J gene TRBJ2-3, with 11 nucleotides matching TRBD2. What was sequenced was PBMCs. This TCR came from a woman aged 55-70 years in good health and CMV-seropositive. CDR3 bases: TGTGCCAGCAGCTTATGGACTAGCGGGAGCACAGATACGCAGTATTTT. It codes for CASSLWTSGSTDTQYF. Using reference TRBV7-6 and TRBJ2-3 for the parts outside the CDR3, the full variable domain is GAGVSQSPRYKVTKRGQDVALRCDPISGHVSLYWYRQALGQGPEFLTYFNYEAQQDKSGLPNDRFSAERPEGSISTLTIQRTEQRDSAMYRCASSLWTSGSTDTQYFGPGTRLTVL.